What follows are 27 T cell receptor beta chains derived from one specimen sequenced in a study of blood T cell repertoires in COVID-19. Assay used: immunoSEQ multiplex PCR; TCRdb lists only in-frame clones, some missing. This sample has 40,000 or so clones; 70% to 90% occur once, and the top ten carry 13%. The sequencing sample was made of peripheral blood. Receptors originate from a woman aged 70-85 years in a cohort sampled during active COVID-19.

This clone showed up just a few times. The chain carries TRBV25-1 and TRBJ1-2; TRBD1 might be the D (6 bases). CDR3 size: 12 residues. Germline values: CDR1 MGHDK, CDR2 SYGVNS. Trimming removed 5 bases from V and 4 bases from J, with 8 bases in between. Here the CDR3 reads CASSFRGYGYTF. In nucleotides, the CDR3 is TGTGCCAGCAGTTTCAGGGGCTATGGCTACACCTTC.

Only a few counts were recorded for this clone. This chain joins TRBV5-4 and TRBJ1-1; D remains ambiguous. Trimming shortened V by 9 bases and J by 0 bases, and 12 bases separated the two germline ends. The CDR3 consists of 13 residues. Germline V gene data show CDR1 as SGHNT and CDR2 as YYREEE (reference sequence). The CDR3: CAITTRMNTEAFF. The CDR3 DNA follows: TGTGCCATTACGACAAGAATGAACACTGAAGCTTTCTTT.

This clone has a single count. The V gene is TRBV5-1, the J gene TRBJ2-7, with TRBD1 identical over 9 bases. The germline V gene encodes CDR1 SGHRS and CDR2 YFSETQ. V shed 4 bases and J 5 bases; nucleotides not matched to a gene: 7. The CDR3 loop spans 14 amino acids. The CDR3 nucleotides read TGCGCCAGCAGCCTAGGACAGGGGAACGACGAGCAGTACTTC. It yields the protein CASSLGQGNDEQYF.

The V call is TRBV5-1, the J call TRBJ1-4; 9 bases match TRBD1. The CDR3 has 15 residues. The V and J ends lost 4 bases and 8 bases, in that order; junction bases with no gene match: 9. The germline V gene has CDR1 SGHRS and CDR2 YFSETQ. The CDR3 loop reads CASSGGTGLGEKLFF. The CDR3, as DNA: TGCGCCAGCAGCGGTGGGACAGGGTTGGGCGAAAAACTGTTTTTT.

V and J are TRBV5-4 and TRBJ2-7; the match to TRBD2 covers 9 bases. Losses at the gene ends were 5 bases for V and 5 bases for J; bases not matched to a gene: 5. The length of the CDR3 is 13 residues. Germline CDR1 and CDR2: SGHNT and YYREEE (reference sequence). CDR3 protein: CASSLAGMNEQYF. CDR3 sequence (DNA): TGTGCCAGCAGTCTAGCGGGAATGAACGAGCAGTACTTC.

The rearrangement joins TRBV9 to TRBJ2-3; the D gene is possibly TRBD2 (7 bases). V gave up 3 bases and J gave up 9 bases, with 20 bases separating them. This CDR3 is built from 15 residues. CDR1 is SGDLS and CDR2 is YYNGEE in the germline V gene. As DNA, the CDR3 is TGTGCCAGCAGCGAAAGCGGGACAATCCTGGGCACGCAGTATTTT. This sequence encodes CASSESGTILGTQYF.

The genes are TRBV5-4 and TRBJ1-4, with a weak D call TRBD1 (6 bases). Trimming pared 4 bases from V and 1 base from J, leaving 14 bases between. This CDR3 contains 16 residues. Germline-derived CDR1 and CDR2 are SGHNT and YYREEE (reference sequence). The CDR3 DNA reads as TGTGCCAGCAGCCAAAACCCCAGGGGAACTAATGAAAAACTGTTTTTT. This codes for CASSQNPRGTNEKLFF.

The chain carries TRBV18 and TRBJ2-2; TRBD1 matches at 9 bases. Germline V gene data show CDR1 as KGHSH and CDR2 as LQKENI. V trimming: 2 bases; J trimming: 4 bases; junction bases outside the gene matches: 8. This CDR3 spans 17 amino acids. The CDR3 coding sequence is TGTGCCAGCTCACCAGTCCCGGGACAGGGCGTCACCGGGGAGCTGTTTTTT. Its protein is CASSPVPGQGVTGELFF.

The V call is TRBV6-5, the J call TRBJ2-7, with 7 bases matching TRBD2. The CDR3 loop spans 15 amino acids. After removal of 5 bases from V and 1 base from J, the junction contained 8 bases not matched to a gene. Germline assignment: CDR1 MNHEY and CDR2 SVGAGI. CDR3 region: CASSTDRGGSYEQYF. The CDR3 DNA reads TGTGCCAGCAGTACAGATAGGGGAGGGTCCTACGAGCAGTACTTC.

V and J are TRBV5-4 and TRBJ2-2; D is possibly TRBD1 (6 bases). This CDR3 region has 13 residues. The V gene's germline CDR1 is SGHNT and CDR2 YYREEE (reference sequence). V was cut by 2 bases and J by 6 bases, with 8 bases left in between. The DNA of the CDR3 is TGTGCCAGCAGCTTAGGGGGTCCCGGGGAGCTGTTTTTT. As protein: CASSLGGPGELFF.

V usage is TRBV18 and J usage is TRBJ2-3; D possibly corresponds to TRBD1 (6 bases). The germline V and J ends were trimmed by 5 bases and 2 bases, with 11 bases remaining between them. Germline V gives CDR1 KGHSH, CDR2 LQKENI. This CDR3 region has 14 residues. Here the CDR3 reads CASSSTGYTDTQYF. For the CDR3, the DNA is TGTGCCAGCTCAAGCACAGGGTACACAGATACGCAGTATTTT.

The V and J genes are TRBV4-3 and TRBJ2-7; D is unclear. The V and J ends lost 2 bases and 3 bases respectively, with 8 bases between them. The germline gives CDR1 LGHNA, CDR2 YSLEER. This CDR3 is 13 amino acids long. This chain's CDR3 is CASSQTYGYEQYF. The CDR3 coding sequence is TGCGCCAGCAGCCAAACCTATGGCTACGAGCAGTACTTC.

J is TRBJ2-7 and V is TRBV19; 13 bases agree with TRBD2. Per the germline V gene, CDR1 is LNHDA and CDR2 is SQIVND (reference sequence). The CDR3 is made up of 20 amino acids. V lost 6 bases and J lost 0; bases outside the gene matches: 17. The CDR3: CASSSRGTSGTLPYSYEQYF. For the CDR3, the DNA is TGTGCCAGTAGCTCCCGAGGGACTAGCGGGACGTTACCATACTCCTACGAGCAGTACTTC.

The rearrangement uses TRBV5-5 and TRBJ2-7; D might be TRBD1 (6 bases). With 4 bases removed from V and 2 bases from J, the gap between germline ends came to 22 bases. The CDR3 loop spans 17 amino acids. Germline CDR1 and CDR2: SGHKS and YYEKEE (reference sequence). CDR3 bases: TGTGCCAGCAGCGAGGGGGTAGCTAGTCTTTTTCCCTACGAGCAGTACTTC. Translated, it gives CASSEGVASLFPYEQYF.

The chain uses TRBV5-1 and TRBJ2-5, with D unclear. CDR1 and CDR2 (germline): SGHRS, YFSETQ. Deletions cut 4 bases from V and 5 bases from J, with 12 bases between. The CDR3 is 13 residues long. The chain's CDR3 is CASSQLFGETQYF. CDR3 DNA sequence: TGCGCCAGCAGCCAATTGTTCGGGGAGACCCAGTACTTC.

This clone came up once. The CDR3 loop is CASSSILSGNEQFF. The CDR3 DNA reads TGTGCCAGCAGTTCGATTCTTAGCGGGAATGAGCAGTTCTTC. The rearrangement joins TRBV27 to TRBJ2-1; 7 nucleotides agree with TRBD2. CDR1 and CDR2 (germline): MNHEY, SMNVEV (reference sequence). V dropped 4 bases and J dropped 7; count of bases not matched to a gene: 7. The CDR3 loop spans 14 amino acids.

The chain uses TRBV2 and TRBJ1-2; 8 nucleotides align to TRBD1. This CDR3 spans 16 amino acids. The V and J ends lost 2 bases and 2 bases, in that order; junction bases with no gene match: 7. Germline values: CDR1 SNHLY, CDR2 FYNNEI. CDR3 sequence reads: CASSEPQGGGNYGYTF. The CDR3, as DNA: TGTGCCAGCAGTGAACCACAGGGGGGCGGGAACTATGGCTACACCTTC.

V usage is TRBV2 and J usage is TRBJ2-5; 8 bases fit TRBD1. There are 15 residues in the CDR3. J gave up 2 bases and V 6 bases, and 8 bases lay outside the gene matches. Germline CDR1 SNHLY, CDR2 FYNNEI. The CDR3 DNA follows: TGTGCCAGCAGAGACGGACAGGGTGGGCAAGAGACCCAGTACTTC. Translating it yields CASRDGQGGQETQYF.

This chain links TRBV6-1 with TRBJ2-5; perhaps TRBD1 as D (5 bases). Germline-derived CDR1 and CDR2 are MNHNS and SASEGT. V was cut by 0 bases and J by 2 bases, with 13 bases left in between. This CDR3 region has 16 residues. The CDR3 DNA is TGTGCCAGCAGTGAAGCCCCCGACAGTGCTCAAGAGACCCAGTACTTC. It translates to CASSEAPDSAQETQYF.

The chain employs TRBV2 and TRBJ1-3, with 9 bases lining up with TRBD1. Looked up from germline, CDR1 is SNHLY and CDR2 is FYNNEI. V gave up 4 bases and J gave up 0 bases; unmatched junction bases: 1. This CDR3 is built from 15 residues. In DNA form, the CDR3 reads TGTGCCAGCAGTGGGACAGGGGACTCTGGAAACACCATATATTTT. Its protein is CASSGTGDSGNTIYF.

The rearrangement uses TRBV2 and TRBJ1-1, with D perhaps TRBD1 (6 bases). Trimming took 10 bases from V and 0 from J, leaving 15 bases between them. The germline V gene encodes CDR1 SNHLY and CDR2 FYNNEI. The CDR3 totals 14 residues. In DNA form, the CDR3 reads TGTGCCACAAGAGGACAGACTCTGAACACTGAAGCTTTCTTT. This encodes CATRGQTLNTEAFF.

The chain combines TRBV28 with TRBJ2-3, with 11 bases aligning to TRBD2. CDR3 length: 15 amino acids. Per germline, CDR1 MDHEN and CDR2 SYDVKM. The V segment lost 4 bases and the J segment 3 bases; nucleotides outside the gene matches: 3. The CDR3, as DNA: TGTGCCAGCAGTTCCCTAGCGGGGGGAACAGATACGCAGTATTTT. Amino acid sequence: CASSSLAGGTDTQYF.

The chain employs TRBV4-1 and TRBJ2-7; maybe TRBD1 (7 bases). Trimming pared 2 bases from V and 3 bases from J, leaving 20 bases between. The CDR3 extends over 17 amino acids. Germline values: CDR1 MGHRA, CDR2 YSYEKL. CDR3 bases: TGCGCCAGCAGCCAAAGCTTTACAGGGGACTTCCACTACGAGCAGTACTTC. This codes for CASSQSFTGDFHYEQYF.

The chain uses TRBV7-9 and TRBJ2-7; D is unclear. Trimming removed 5 bases at V and 2 bases at J, with 22 bases between. Germline V gene data show CDR1 as SEHNR and CDR2 as FQNEAQ (reference sequence). The CDR3 is 17 amino acids. The CDR3 sequence: CASSPIVVALGTYEQYF. The CDR3 region has the DNA TGTGCCAGCAGCCCTATAGTTGTAGCCCTCGGTACCTACGAGCAGTACTTC.

This chain connects TRBV6-5 to TRBJ2-5; TRBD1 matches 8 bases. Trimming removed 11 bases from V and 0 bases from J; junction bases left unmatched: 2. This CDR3 is built from 12 residues. Germline CDR1 and CDR2: MNHEY and SVGAGI. Here the CDR3 DNA reads TGTGCCGGACAGGGTAACCAAGAGACCCAGTACTTC. Amino acids: CAGQGNQETQYF.

J is TRBJ1-5 and V is TRBV25-1; 9 bases match TRBD1. Per germline, CDR1 MGHDK and CDR2 SYGVNS. The CDR3 spans 13 residues. V lost 8 bases and J lost 4; bases outside the gene matches: 3. The CDR3 nucleotides read TGTGCCAGCTCAGGACAGGGGAATCAGCCCCAGCATTTT. Amino acids: CASSGQGNQPQHF.

The sample holds one count of this clone. The genes are TRBV30 and TRBJ2-7, with no clear D. The CDR3 runs 12 residues. Trimming left V 2 bases short and J 12 bases short, with 17 bases between. Germline V lookup: CDR1 GTSNPN, CDR2 SVGIG (reference sequence). The CDR3 is CAWSFQDPPPYF. The CDR3 DNA sequence: TGTGCCTGGAGTTTTCAGGATCCCCCTCCGTACTTC.